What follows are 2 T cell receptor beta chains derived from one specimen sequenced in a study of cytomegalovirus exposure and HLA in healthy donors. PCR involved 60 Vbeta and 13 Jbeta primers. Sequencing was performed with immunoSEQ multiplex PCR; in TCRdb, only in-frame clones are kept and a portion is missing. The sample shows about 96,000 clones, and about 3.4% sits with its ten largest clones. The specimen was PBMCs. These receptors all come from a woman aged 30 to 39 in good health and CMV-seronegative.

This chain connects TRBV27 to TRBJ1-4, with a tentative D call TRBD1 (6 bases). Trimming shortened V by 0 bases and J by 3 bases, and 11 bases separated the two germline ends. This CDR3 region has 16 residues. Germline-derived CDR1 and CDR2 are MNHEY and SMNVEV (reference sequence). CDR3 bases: TGTGCCAGCAGTTTATCCTTGGGGGCCTCTAATGAAAAACTGTTTTTT. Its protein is CASSLSLGASNEKLFF.

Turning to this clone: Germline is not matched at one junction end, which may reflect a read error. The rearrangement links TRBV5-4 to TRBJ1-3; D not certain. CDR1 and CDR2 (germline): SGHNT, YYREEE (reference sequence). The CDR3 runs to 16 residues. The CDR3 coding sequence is TGTGCCAGCAGCCCCCCAAGAGGAGGCTCTGGAAACACCACATATTTT. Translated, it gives CASSPPRGGSGNTTYF.